This is a list of T cell receptor beta chains from one sample in a study of shared clonotypes between healthy human individuals. Profiling relied on immunoSEQ multiplex PCR, and the TCRdb table lists in-frame clones only, not all of them. Of more than 80,000 clones in the sample, around two thirds were seen once. Sequenced sample: memory CD8+ T cells sorted from blood. The receptors were gathered from a man between 25 and 39 years old in good health. CDR3s leave out the opening cysteine and the closing phenylalanine or tryptophan.

v_gene	j_gene	len	CDR3aa
TRBV6-1	TRBJ2-1	11	ASRETLTNEQF
TRBV2	TRBJ2-6	13	ASSEGGGGANVLT
TRBV9	TRBJ2-7	10	ASSDPGGEQY
TRBV9	TRBJ2-3	12	ASSVHGDGDTQY
TRBV2	TRBJ2-1	13	ASSGPNIVGTSDF
TRBV5-6	TRBJ1-1	13	ASSLVQGRDTEAF
TRBV10-2	TRBJ2-7	11	ASSGGLPYEQY
TRBV14	TRBJ1-1	14	ASSQAVGVWDTEAF
TRBV14	TRBJ1-2	11	ASSQGANYGYT
TRBV9	TRBJ1-1	13	ASSVVLGWDTEAF
TRBV7-8	TRBJ2-7	13	ASSLELAGYYEQY
TRBV7-9	TRBJ2-2	16	ASSFYTFRGRSPGELF
TRBV10-3	TRBJ2-7	14	AISVSAGSNIYEQY
TRBV9	TRBJ2-1	12	ASSDRTDYNEQF
TRBV28	TRBJ1-1	9	ASRGKPEAF
TRBV5-1	TRBJ2-5	13	ASRSGTSGSETQY
TRBV7-2	TRBJ2-3	17	ASSAGGRGASGRLDTQY
TRBV2	TRBJ1-2	12	ASRDLGQFYGYT
TRBV27	TRBJ2-3	12	ASSSGGNTDTQY
TRBV7-6	TRBJ1-1	12	ASSVRGANAEAF
TRBV5-1	TRBJ2-1	15	ASSFGLGTSGYNEQF
TRBV6-1	TRBJ2-7	12	ASSLGSGSDEQY
TRBV11-1	TRBJ2-7	12	ASSLGPPPYEQY
TRBV14	TRBJ2-7	13	ASSLGTSGIYEQY
TRBV4-3	TRBJ2-5	12	ASSPRGGGETQY
TRBV18	TRBJ2-5	11	ASSPHVKETQY
TRBV7-7	TRBJ1-3	14	ASSSTGQNSGNTIY
TRBV7-9	TRBJ2-1	13	ASSGTYSSYNEQF
TRBV6-4	TRBJ2-2	15	ASSDGSGKADTGELF
TRBV28	TRBJ1-4	14	ASSPRWDREGEKLF
TRBV7-9	TRBJ2-3	14	ASSSTTGQISSMPY
TRBV6-6	TRBJ2-5	14	ASSYNGAGAGETQY
TRBV2	TRBJ1-4	13	ASSEGRRRGEKLF
TRBV6-6	TRBJ2-1	12	ASSYHTGQDEQF
TRBV11-3	TRBJ2-2	12	ASSSDGGRGELF
TRBV9	TRBJ2-4	13	ASSPTQGAKNIQY
TRBV15	TRBJ1-5	14	ATGVGDPNSNQPQH
TRBV5-4	TRBJ2-5	15	ASSFTSGSGIEETQY
TRBV7-8	TRBJ2-3	14	ASSLITSLGTNTQY
TRBV11-2	TRBJ2-1	14	ASSPRGAGGGNEQF
TRBV6-1	TRBJ2-1	13	ASAEWGGSEHEQF